This is a list of T cell receptor beta chains from one sample in a study of cytomegalovirus exposure and HLA in healthy donors. The method was immunoSEQ multiplex PCR; TCRdb's version includes in-frame clones alone and lacks a portion of them. The sample records 100,000 or so clones, about an eighth being singletons. The sequenced sample was PBMCs. All receptors derive from a man aged 40-55 years in good health and CMV-seropositive. Both conserved end residues are part of each CDR3. Each record gives: D gene, V gene, J gene, clone size, CDR3 protein, CDR3 DNA. A D gene is named only where the DNA matches it firmly. Only part of the rows carry a size: once, few, many, or a class if the clone is expanded.

>-|TRBV6-5|TRBJ1-5|few
CASSYSSGLNQPQHF
TGTGCCAGCAGTTACTCGAGCGGACTCAATCAGCCCCAGCATTTT
>-|TRBV10-2|TRBJ2-2|few
CASAPMNTGELFF
TGCGCCAGCGCTCCTATGAACACCGGGGAGCTGTTTTTT
>-|TRBV19|TRBJ1-1|-
CASSALRDTEAFF
TGTGCCAGTAGTGCCCTTCGAGACACTGAAGCTTTCTTT
>-|TRBV5-4|TRBJ2-7|few
CASSPGTTKQYF
TGTGCCAGCAGCCCCGGGACAACTAAGCAGTACTTC
>TRBD1|TRBV25-1|TRBJ1-5|-
CASSESGTGRTPQHF
TGTGCCAGCAGTGAATCGGGGACAGGTCGGACGCCCCAGCATTTT
>TRBD1|TRBV7-9|TRBJ1-5|-
CASSWGDRGPQHF
TGTGCCAGCAGCTGGGGGGACAGGGGCCCCCAGCATTTT
>TRBD1|TRBV28|TRBJ2-5|-
CASSEDRVDEETQYF
TGTGCCAGCAGTGAGGACAGGGTAGATGAAGAGACCCAGTACTTC
>TRBD1|TRBV9|TRBJ2-5|-
CASSARDRGETQYF
TGTGCCAGCAGCGCCCGGGACAGGGGAGAGACCCAGTACTTC
>TRBD2|TRBV5-1|TRBJ2-3|few
CASSSGARSTDTQYF
TGCGCCAGCAGCAGCGGGGCGAGGAGCACGGATACGCAGTATTTT
>TRBD1|TRBV6-5|TRBJ2-5|few
CASSYRGQGETQYF
TGTGCCAGCAGTTACAGGGGGCAGGGGGAGACCCAGTACTTC
>-|TRBV7-2|TRBJ2-4|-
CASSIMDREGDIQYF
TGTGCCAGCAGCATCATGGACAGGGAGGGAGACATTCAGTACTTC
>TRBD1|TRBV5-1|TRBJ2-1|many
CASSRALPLTGGVNRDEQFF
TGCGCCAGCAGCCGTGCCCTCCCCCTGACAGGGGGCGTTAATAGGGATGAGCAGTTCTTC
>-|TRBV30|TRBJ1-1|-
CAWTAGRAFF
TGTGCCTGGACTGCGGGGAGAGCTTTCTTT
>-|TRBV6-5|TRBJ1-1|many
CASRPEPGNTEAFF
TGTGCCAGCAGGCCCGAACCGGGGAACACTGAAGCTTTCTTT
>-|TRBV18|TRBJ2-3|-
CASSLGAQNTDTQYF
TGTGCCAGCTCCCTTGGGGCCCAGAACACAGATACGCAGTATTTT
>-|TRBV7-2|TRBJ2-3|-
CASSYYGHTDTQYF
TGTGCCAGCAGCTACTACGGACACACAGATACGCAGTATTTT
>-|TRBV10-2|TRBJ2-5|few
CASSVSGGGEAQYF
TGCGCCAGCAGTGTATCGGGGGGCGGGGAGGCCCAGTACTTC